What follows are 29 T cell receptor beta chains derived from one specimen sequenced in a study of monozygotic twins with inflammatory bowel disease. TCRdb re-called the 5' RACE reads and catalogs CDR3 proteins one per entry, DNA excluded. This repertoire includes 190,000 or so distinct CDR3 sequences. The sequencing input was blood. All receptors derive from a human donor with ulcerative colitis or Crohn's disease, or a healthy co-twin of an affected twin (not recorded which).

The genes are TRBV20-1 and TRBJ1-3; TCRdb gives TRBD1 as the D gene, but with no DNA this cannot be confirmed. The CDR3 spans 15 residues. Germline CDR1 DFQATT, CDR2 SNEGSKA (reference sequence). CDR3 region: CSAIKGAGSGNTIYF.

V and J are TRBV2 and TRBJ1-1; without DNA, the TCRdb call of TRBD1 cannot be checked. The germline V gene encodes CDR1 SNHLY and CDR2 FYNNEI. The CDR3 sequence is 15 residues long. CDR3 loop: CASFLQGPLNTEAFF.

The V call is TRBV20-1, the J call TRBJ1-2. Per the germline V gene, CDR1 is DFQATT and CDR2 is SNEGSKA (reference sequence). This CDR3 region has 14 residues. This CDR3 is CSARPSGRAGGYTF.

This sequence joins TRBV4-2 and TRBJ2-7; TCRdb's D call of TRBD2 is untestable without DNA. From germline, CDR1 is LGHNA and CDR2 YNFKEQ. This CDR3 comprises 15 residues. CDR3 amino acids: CASSLTGTSGDEQYF.

The chain is built from TRBV12-3 or TRBV12-4 and TRBJ2-1; no DNA is available, so the TRBD1 call from TCRdb remains unchecked. This CDR3 region has 13 residues. The CDR3 region is CASSSRGKNEQFF.

This sequence joins TRBV27 and TRBJ2-3; TCRdb indicates TRBD1, and absent DNA this call remains unverified. CDR1 is MNHEY, CDR2 SMNVEV, per germline (reference sequence). This CDR3 spans 14 amino acids. CDR3 sequence reads: CASQSGQGTDTQYF.

The chain couples TRBV6-1 to TRBJ1-5; lacking DNA, the TRBD1 call made by TCRdb goes unchecked. The CDR3 is 15 residues long. Germline V gives CDR1 MNHNS, CDR2 SASEGT. CDR3 region: CASRPGTGSNQPQHF.

The chain is built from TRBV6-1 and TRBJ1-5; the D call from TCRdb, TRBD1, cannot be confirmed without DNA. This CDR3 is 15 amino acids long. The germline gives CDR1 MNHNS, CDR2 SASEGT. The CDR3 here is CASSLNRARNQPQHF.

The V gene is TRBV19, the J gene TRBJ1-3. CDR1 is LNHDA and CDR2 is SQIVND in the germline V gene (reference sequence). There are 14 residues in the CDR3. The CDR3 loop is CASLHQSSGNTIYF.

This sequence joins TRBV6-1 and TRBJ1-5. The CDR3 runs 14 residues. Germline values: CDR1 MNHNS, CDR2 SASEGT. This chain's CDR3 is CASTHKTLTTPQHF.

The V gene is TRBV5-1, the J gene TRBJ2-1; TCRdb proposes TRBD1, but this gene call is untestable without DNA. The CDR3 has 16 amino acids. Germline CDR1 SGHRS, CDR2 YFSETQ. This CDR3 reads CASSLAPGQGYNEQFF.

The chain recombines TRBV7-6 with TRBJ2-2. The V gene's germline CDR1 is SGHVS and CDR2 FNYEAQ. The length of the CDR3 is 14 residues. The CDR3 sequence: CASGPKPNTGELFF.

The chain combines TRBV6-5 with TRBJ2-3. Per the germline V gene, CDR1 is MNHEY and CDR2 is SVGAGI. The length of the CDR3 is 12 residues. This CDR3 reads CASSYNADTQYF.

The chain combines TRBV12-3 or TRBV12-4 with TRBJ2-2; TCRdb returns TRBD2, unconfirmable since there is no DNA. The CDR3 runs 19 residues. The CDR3 loop reads CASRDQRQGPVEDTGELFF.

The rearrangement joins TRBV5-1 to TRBJ2-6; TCRdb proposes TRBD1, but this gene call is untestable without DNA. This CDR3 comprises 16 residues. CDR1 and CDR2 from the germline V gene are SGHRS and YFSETQ. CDR3 amino acids: CASSPTATTGANVLTF.

The CDR3 is CASSEDRNNEKLFF. The gene calls are TRBV2 and TRBJ1-4. The CDR3 runs to 14 residues. Germline V gives CDR1 SNHLY, CDR2 FYNNEI. The whole variable domain, filled in from reference TRBV2 and TRBJ1-4, reads EPEVTQTPSHQVTQMGQEVILRCVPISNHLYFYWYRQILGQKVEFLVSFYNNEISEKSEIFDDQFSVERPDGSNFTLKIRSTKLEDSAMYFCASSEDRNNEKLFFGSGTQLSVL.

This chain uses TRBV11-2 with TRBJ1-2. The CDR3 totals 13 residues. Per the germline V gene, CDR1 is SGHAT and CDR2 is FQNNGV. Here the CDR3 reads CASSLLGPYGYTF.

The chain carries TRBV20-1 and TRBJ1-2; TCRdb calls TRBD1, which cannot be checked without DNA. The germline CDR1 and CDR2 sequences are DFQATT and SNEGSKA (reference sequence). This CDR3 comprises 13 residues. This CDR3 reads CSARDPRAYGYTF.

This sequence joins TRBV3-1 and TRBJ2-7; TCRdb designates TRBD1, a call that cannot be tested without DNA. Per germline, CDR1 LGHDT and CDR2 YNNKEL (reference sequence). The CDR3 is made up of 14 amino acids. This CDR3 reads CASSQVSRGKEQYF.

The V gene is TRBV12-3 or TRBV12-4, the J gene TRBJ1-5; TCRdb's assignment of TRBD1 cannot be checked, as there is no DNA. This CDR3 is 16 amino acids long. The CDR3 sequence is CASGLDGGYSNQPQHF.

The rearrangement links TRBV20-1 to TRBJ1-1. The CDR3 spans 17 residues. Germline CDR1 DFQATT, CDR2 SNEGSKA (reference sequence). CDR3 region: CSAHANFYWRGNTEAFF.

V is TRBV6-1 and J is TRBJ1-2. This CDR3 is built from 16 residues. CDR1 is MNHNS and CDR2 is SASEGT in the germline V gene. The CDR3 loop is CASSIIWQGTNYGYTF.

This rearrangement joins TRBV5-1 to TRBJ2-5. Germline assignment: CDR1 SGHRS and CDR2 YFSETQ. The CDR3 is made up of 13 amino acids. The chain's CDR3 is CASSSLAAETQYF.

V and J are TRBV3-1 and TRBJ2-1; the TRBD2 assignment by TCRdb is unverifiable without DNA. The CDR3 runs 16 residues. Germline V lookup: CDR1 LGHDT, CDR2 YNNKEL (reference sequence). CDR3 in amino acids: CASSLSAGWSYNEQFF.

The rearrangement uses TRBV20-1 and TRBJ1-2; TCRdb's D call, TRBD1, is unchecked because there is no DNA. Germline lookup yields CDR1 DFQATT and CDR2 SNEGSKA (reference sequence). This CDR3 comprises 12 residues. Here the CDR3 reads CSAFDRGYGYTF.

The J gene is TRBJ1-1, the V gene TRBV7-2. The CDR3 spans 14 residues. The V gene's germline CDR1 is SGHTA and CDR2 FQGNSA. The CDR3 region is CASSKTRHPPEAFF.

The chain uses TRBV7-9 and TRBJ1-2; TCRdb proposes TRBD1, but this gene call is untestable without DNA. The CDR3 runs 16 residues. CDR1 SEHNR and CDR2 FQNEAQ come from the germline V gene (reference sequence). The CDR3 sequence: CASSRARSQGNYGYTF.

The rearrangement uses TRBV12-3 or TRBV12-4 and TRBJ1-3; with no DNA, the TCRdb D assignment of TRBD1 cannot be verified. This CDR3 has 16 amino acids. CDR3 protein: CASSFPQGAGGNTIYF.

This chain joins TRBV19 and TRBJ1-5; the D call from TCRdb, TRBD1, cannot be confirmed without DNA. Germline CDR1 and CDR2: LNHDA and SQIVND (reference sequence). The CDR3 is made up of 13 amino acids. CDR3 in amino acids: CASSRGHYQPQHF.